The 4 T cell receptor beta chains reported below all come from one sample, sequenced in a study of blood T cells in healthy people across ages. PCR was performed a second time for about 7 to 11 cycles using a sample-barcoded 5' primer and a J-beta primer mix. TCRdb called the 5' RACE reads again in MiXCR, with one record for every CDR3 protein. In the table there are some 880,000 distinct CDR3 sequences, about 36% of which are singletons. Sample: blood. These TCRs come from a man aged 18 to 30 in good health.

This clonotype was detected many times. CDR3 sequence: CASSLAPLGSYNEQFF. The DNA for the CDR3 is TGTGCCAGCAGCTTAGCCCCGCTGGGAAGTTACAATGAGCAGTTCTTC. This chain uses TRBV7-2 with TRBJ2-1; D gene ambiguous. CDR3 length: 16 residues. The germline V gene has CDR1 SGHTA and CDR2 FQGNSA. V lost 0 bases and J 4 bases, leaving 13 bases between the germline ends.

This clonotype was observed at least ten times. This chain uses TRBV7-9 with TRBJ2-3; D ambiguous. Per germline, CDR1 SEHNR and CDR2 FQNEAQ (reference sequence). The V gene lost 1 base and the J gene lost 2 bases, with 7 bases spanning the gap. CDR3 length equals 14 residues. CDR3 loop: CASSLVLNTDTQYF. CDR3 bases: TGTGCCAGCAGCTTAGTTCTTAACACAGATACGCAGTATTTT.

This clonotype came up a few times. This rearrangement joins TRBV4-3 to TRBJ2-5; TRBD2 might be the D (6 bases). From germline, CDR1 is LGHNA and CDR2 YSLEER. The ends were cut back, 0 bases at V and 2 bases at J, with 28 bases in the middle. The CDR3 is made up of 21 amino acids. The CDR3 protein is CASSQDCASEEGRTPQETQYF. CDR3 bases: TGCGCCAGCAGCCAAGATTGCGCCTCAGAGGAGGGGCGCACCCCACAAGAGACCCAGTACTTC.

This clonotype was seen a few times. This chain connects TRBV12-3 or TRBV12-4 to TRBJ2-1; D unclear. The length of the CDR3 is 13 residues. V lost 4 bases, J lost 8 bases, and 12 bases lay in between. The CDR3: CASSSGEMDEQFF. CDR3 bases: TGTGCCAGCAGTTCTGGCGAGATGGATGAGCAGTTCTTC.